This is a list of T cell receptor beta chains from one sample in a study of identical twins. TCRdb re-called the 5' RACE reads with MiXCR, one entry per CDR3 protein. The table has some 190,000 distinct CDR3 sequences, approximately 15% seen once. The sample also formed part of further work on T cells expressing NK-cell markers.

Source material: CD8+ T cells sorted from blood. The origin of the receptors is a young woman in good health. Each CDR3 is given without its conserved first and last residue. Fields, in order: V gene, J gene, CDR3 protein.

V: TRBV11-2; J: TRBJ1-1; CDR3: ASSFSSPEAF
V: TRBV11-2; J: TRBJ1-6; CDR3: ASSAETGGSPLH
V: TRBV5-1; J: TRBJ2-3; CDR3: ASSSLGSGSEDTQY
V: TRBV27; J: TRBJ2-7; CDR3: ASSIPGDEQY
V: TRBV12-3/TRBV12-4; J: TRBJ2-7; CDR3: ASSLRAIYEQY
V: TRBV20-1; J: TRBJ2-7; CDR3: SAREDITYEQY
V: TRBV7-9; J: TRBJ2-1; CDR3: ASPGAGNEQF
V: TRBV14; J: TRBJ2-2; CDR3: ASSPFGTSNTGELF
V: TRBV3-1; J: TRBJ1-3; CDR3: ASSQGGMGYSGNTIY
V: TRBV7-6; J: TRBJ2-7; CDR3: ASSLAARPAYEQY
V: TRBV7-9; J: TRBJ1-2; CDR3: ASSFVSSGGYT
V: TRBV5-1; J: TRBJ2-3; CDR3: ASSGGQGSTDTQY
V: TRBV3-1; J: TRBJ2-1; CDR3: ASSQDASSYNEQF
V: TRBV2; J: TRBJ2-7; CDR3: ASSEGGTTYEQY
V: TRBV7-8; J: TRBJ2-2; CDR3: ASSPGRTSGIGTGELF
V: TRBV5-1; J: TRBJ2-7; CDR3: ASSLVGRDSYEQY
V: TRBV12-3/TRBV12-4; J: TRBJ2-1; CDR3: ASRTSGPSSYNEQF
V: TRBV20-1; J: TRBJ2-5; CDR3: SAWTILQETQY
V: TRBV12-3/TRBV12-4; J: TRBJ2-7; CDR3: ASSAQGHEQY
V: TRBV19; J: TRBJ2-7; CDR3: ASSIGSYEQY
V: TRBV27; J: TRBJ1-2; CDR3: ASSRTAPDRNYGYT
V: TRBV6-1; J: TRBJ2-5; CDR3: ASRPAGEETQY
V: TRBV28; J: TRBJ2-3; CDR3: ASRTGAGFLTDTQY
V: TRBV7-2; J: TRBJ2-3; CDR3: ASSFSSGGARDTQY